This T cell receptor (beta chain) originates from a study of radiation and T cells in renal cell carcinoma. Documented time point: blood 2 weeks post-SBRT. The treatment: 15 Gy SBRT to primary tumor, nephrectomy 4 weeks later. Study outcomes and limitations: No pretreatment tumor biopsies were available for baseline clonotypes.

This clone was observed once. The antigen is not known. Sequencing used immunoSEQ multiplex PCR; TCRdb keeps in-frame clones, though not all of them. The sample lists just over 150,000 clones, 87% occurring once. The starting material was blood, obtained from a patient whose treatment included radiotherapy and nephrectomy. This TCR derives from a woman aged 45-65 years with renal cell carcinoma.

In DNA form, the CDR3 reads TGCGCCAGCAGCCGAAAGGCGGATGGAAACACCATATATTTT. This encodes CASSRKADGNTIYF. The V call is TRBV4-1, the J call TRBJ1-3, with D hard to call. Germline CDR1 is MGHRA and CDR2 is YSYEKL. The CDR3 is made up of 14 amino acids. Trimming pared 4 bases from V and 3 bases from J, leaving 10 bases between.